This TCR beta chain was recorded in a study of beta chain features in type 1 diabetes. The CDR3 loop spans 14 amino acids. Trimming cost V 2 bases and J 2 bases, with 13 bases left between them. Germline V gene sequence: CDR1 GTSNPN, CDR2 SVGIG (reference sequence). This clone appeared a few times. The antigen is undetermined. The study reverse transcribed the entire isolated RNA, so it sequenced expressed TCRB transcripts. Only in-frame clones appear in the TCRdb table, and some are missing; sequencing was by immunoSEQ multiplex PCR. The sample lists roughly 140,000 clones, roughly 8.1% seen once, with almost 0.65% in the top ten. Study-wide points: Researchers cautioned that cDNA sequencing could over-represent cells with high TCR expression.

Sequenced: central memory CD4+ T cells from blood. The TCR originated in a man aged 18 to 29 in good health. The rearrangement links TRBV30 to TRBJ2-7; possibly TRBD2 for D (6 bases). The CDR3 reads CAWSPGLGAYEQYF. The CDR3 coding sequence is TGTGCCTGGAGTCCGGGACTCGGGGCCTACGAGCAGTACTTC. Drawing the rest from reference TRBV30 and TRBJ2-7, the complete variable domain is SQTIHQWPATLVQPVGSPLSLECTVEGTSNPNLYWYRQAAGRGLQLLFYSVGIGQISSEVPQNLSASRPQDRQFILSSKKLLLSDSGFYLCAWSPGLGAYEQYFGPGTRLTVT.